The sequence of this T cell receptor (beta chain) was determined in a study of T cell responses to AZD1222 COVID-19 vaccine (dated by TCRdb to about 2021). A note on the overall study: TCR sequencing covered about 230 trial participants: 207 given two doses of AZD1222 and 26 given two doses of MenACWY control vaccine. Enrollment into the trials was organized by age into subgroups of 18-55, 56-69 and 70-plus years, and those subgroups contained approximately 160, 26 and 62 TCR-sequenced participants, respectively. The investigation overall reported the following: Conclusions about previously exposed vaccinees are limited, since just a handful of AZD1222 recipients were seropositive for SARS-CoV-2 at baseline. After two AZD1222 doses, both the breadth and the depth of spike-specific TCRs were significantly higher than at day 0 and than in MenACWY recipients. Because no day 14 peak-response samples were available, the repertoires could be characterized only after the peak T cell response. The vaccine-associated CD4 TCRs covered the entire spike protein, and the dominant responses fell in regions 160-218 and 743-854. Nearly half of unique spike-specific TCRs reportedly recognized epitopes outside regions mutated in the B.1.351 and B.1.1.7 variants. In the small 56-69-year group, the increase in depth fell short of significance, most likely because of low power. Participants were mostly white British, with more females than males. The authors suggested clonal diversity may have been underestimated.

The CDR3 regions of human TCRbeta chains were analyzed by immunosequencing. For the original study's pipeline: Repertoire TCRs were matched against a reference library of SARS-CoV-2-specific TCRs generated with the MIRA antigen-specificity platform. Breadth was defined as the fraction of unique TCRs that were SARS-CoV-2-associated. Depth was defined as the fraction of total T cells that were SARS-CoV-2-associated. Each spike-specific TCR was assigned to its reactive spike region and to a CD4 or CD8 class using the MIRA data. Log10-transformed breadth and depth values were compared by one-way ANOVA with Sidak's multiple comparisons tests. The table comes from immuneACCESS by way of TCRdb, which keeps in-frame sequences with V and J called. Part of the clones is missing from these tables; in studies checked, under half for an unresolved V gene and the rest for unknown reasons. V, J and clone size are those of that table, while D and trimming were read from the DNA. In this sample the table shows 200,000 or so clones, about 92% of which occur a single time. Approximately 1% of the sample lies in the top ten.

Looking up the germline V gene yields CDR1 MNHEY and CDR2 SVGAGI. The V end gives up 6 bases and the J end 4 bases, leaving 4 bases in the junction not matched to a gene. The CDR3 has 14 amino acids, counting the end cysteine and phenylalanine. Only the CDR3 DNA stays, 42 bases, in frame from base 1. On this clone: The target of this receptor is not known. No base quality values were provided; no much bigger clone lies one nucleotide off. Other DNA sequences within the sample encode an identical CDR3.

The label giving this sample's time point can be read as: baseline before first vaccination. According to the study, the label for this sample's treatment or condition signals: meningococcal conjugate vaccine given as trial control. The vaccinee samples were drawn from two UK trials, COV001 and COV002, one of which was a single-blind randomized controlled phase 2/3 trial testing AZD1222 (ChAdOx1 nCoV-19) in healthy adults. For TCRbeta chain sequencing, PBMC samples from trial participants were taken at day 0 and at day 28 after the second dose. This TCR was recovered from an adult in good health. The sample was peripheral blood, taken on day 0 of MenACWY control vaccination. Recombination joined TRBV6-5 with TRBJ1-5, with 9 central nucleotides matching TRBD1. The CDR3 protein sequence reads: CASRPDRGNQPQHF. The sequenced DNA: TGTGCCAGCAGGCCGGACAGGGGAAATCAGCCCCAGCATTTT.